The TCR beta chain described here comes from a study of blood T cells in healthy people across ages. Study-level points and caveats: From one million sequenced T cells, diversity estimates were lower bounds.

PBMCs, at least 7 million per sample, were isolated. A sample-barcoded 5' primer and a J-beta primer mix were used in a second PCR of about 7 to 11 cycles. One entry per CDR3 protein, called by TCRdb with MiXCR from the 5' RACE reads. The data show 1,800,000 or so distinct CDR3 sequences, roughly 43% seen once. With regard to this clonotype: Its specificity is not known.

Sequences were obtained from blood. The TCR originated in a human donor in good health.

CDR3 DNA sequence: TGCGCCAGCAGCTTAGCTGGAGGCACAAGGAACTATGGCTACACCTTC. Translated: CASSLAGGTRNYGYTF. V usage is TRBV5-1 and J usage is TRBJ1-2; no clear D. Germline assignment: CDR1 SGHRS and CDR2 YFSETQ. V was clipped by 2 bases and J by 2 bases, with 16 bases between them. The CDR3 consists of 16 residues.